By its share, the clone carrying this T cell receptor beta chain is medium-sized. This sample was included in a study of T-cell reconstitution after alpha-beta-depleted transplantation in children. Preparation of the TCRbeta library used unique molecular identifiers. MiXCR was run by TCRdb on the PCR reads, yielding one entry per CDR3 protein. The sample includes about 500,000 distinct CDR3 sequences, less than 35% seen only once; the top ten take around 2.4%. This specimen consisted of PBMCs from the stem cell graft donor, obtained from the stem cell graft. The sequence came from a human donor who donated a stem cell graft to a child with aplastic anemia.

The CDR3 region is CASSPRGDTEAFF. The CDR3, as DNA: TGTGCCAGCTCACCTCGCGGTGACACTGAAGCTTTCTTT. The rearrangement links TRBV18 to TRBJ1-1, with D unclear. Trimming pared 3 bases from V and 3 bases from J, leaving 8 bases between. The CDR3 contains 13 residues. Looked up from germline, CDR1 is KGHSH and CDR2 is LQKENI.